These T cell receptor beta chains were read from a single sample in a study of shared clonotypes between healthy human individuals. Libraries were prepared by immunoSEQ multiplex PCR; TCRdb keeps only in-frame clonotypes and omits some of them. The sample has more than 2 million clones, about 94% seen once. Sequencing used naive CD8+ T cells from PBMCs. The origin of the receptors is a man between 18 and 35 years old in good health. Some clones in this sample may be carry-over from other donors' samples. CDR3s include the opening cysteine and the closing phenylalanine or tryptophan. The D gene is left open where the match is weak. Some rows mark clone size as missing; the rest say once, few, many or name a class of expanded clone.

d_gene	v_gene	abundance	j_gene	CDR3nt	CDR3aa
TRBD2	TRBV6-6	NA	TRBJ2-7	TGTGCCAGCAGTTACTCGACGGGGACTACCTACGAGCAGTACTTC	CASSYSTGTTYEQYF
NA	TRBV28	NA	TRBJ1-3	TGTGCCAGCAGTTTACGTGGAACGGCGGGAGGAAACACCATATATTTT	CASSLRGTAGGNTIYF
TRBD2	TRBV7-9	NA	TRBJ2-1	TGTGCCAGCAGCTTAGCCGCCGGGACTAGCGGTTACAATGAGCAGTTCTTC	CASSLAAGTSGYNEQFF
NA	TRBV5-5	NA	TRBJ2-2	TGTGCCAGCGGCGGGAACACCGGGGAGCTGTTTTTT	CASGGNTGELFF
NA	TRBV10-2	NA	TRBJ1-1	TGCGCCAGCAGTGAGTCCAGGGTCCCCACTGAAGCTTTCTTT	CASSESRVPTEAFF
NA	TRBV30	NA	TRBJ1-2	TGTGCCTGGAGTGTACCCCCCCCCTATGGCTACACCTTC	CAWSVPPPYGYTF
NA	TRBV5-6	NA	TRBJ2-7	TGTGCCAGCACTTCACTGGGGGGGGCCCACGAGCAGTACTTC	CASTSLGGAHEQYF
NA	TRBV28	few	TRBJ1-1	TGTGCCAGCAGAAAGGGGGTGAACACTGAAGCTTTCTTT	CASRKGVNTEAFF
NA	TRBV7-3	NA	TRBJ2-1	TGTGCCAGCAGCTTAAACCGGGACCCCGAGCAGTTCTTC	CASSLNRDPEQFF
NA	TRBV6-5	NA	TRBJ1-5	TGTGCCAGCAGTTTCGGGAACAATCAGCCCCAGCATTTT	CASSFGNNQPQHF
TRBD2	TRBV14	NA	TRBJ2-3	TGTGCCAGCACTCTAGCGGGAGGGCCGTCAGATACGCAGTATTTT	CASTLAGGPSDTQYF
TRBD2	TRBV9	NA	TRBJ2-7	TGTGCCAGCAGCGTAGGGCCTCCACTAGCGGGAGAAGGCTACGAGCAGTACTTC	CASSVGPPLAGEGYEQYF
NA	TRBV7-9	NA	TRBJ2-1	TGTGCCAGCAGCTTAGTAGGGGGGCCGCCTAGCAATGAGCAGTTCTTC	CASSLVGGPPSNEQFF
NA	TRBV19	NA	TRBJ2-7	TGTGCCAGTAGTATAGGACCCACTCCGCCCTACGAGCAGTACTTC	CASSIGPTPPYEQYF
NA	TRBV9	NA	TRBJ2-3	TGTGCCAGCAGCGGTAGCGGAGTGAGCACAGATACGCAGTATTTT	CASSGSGVSTDTQYF
NA	TRBV27	NA	TRBJ2-1	TGTGCCAGCAGTTTATCCCGGCCGAGGGCCAATGAGCAGTTCTTC	CASSLSRPRANEQFF
TRBD2	TRBV7-9	NA	TRBJ2-7	TGTGCCAGCAGCTACCGGACTAGCGACGAGCAGTACTTC	CASSYRTSDEQYF
NA	TRBV11-2	once	TRBJ2-7	TGTGCCAGCAGCTTAATGTCGCGACCGCCAGGGTCCTACGAGCAGTACTTC	CASSLMSRPPGSYEQYF
NA	TRBV7-3	NA	TRBJ2-1	TGTGCCAGCAGCGCAGAACCACTAGGTTCCCTCTACAATGAGCAGTTCTTC	CASSAEPLGSLYNEQFF
TRBD2	TRBV27	NA	TRBJ2-1	TGTGCCAGCAGTTTCCTAGCGGACGCCTACAATGAGCAGTTCTTC	CASSFLADAYNEQFF
NA	TRBV19	NA	TRBJ1-5	TGTGCCAGTAACCCCACCCGGGACCAAAGCGAGCCCCAGCATTTT	CASNPTRDQSEPQHF
NA	TRBV7-9	NA	TRBJ1-4	TGTGCCAGCAGCGCCCCGGGTCGGGGGGAAGAAAAACTGTTTTTT	CASSAPGRGEEKLFF
TRBD2	TRBV27	NA	TRBJ2-7	TGTGCCAGCAGACGCATAGCGGGAGGCGGGACCAACGAGCAGTACTTC	CASRRIAGGGTNEQYF
TRBD1	TRBV27	once	TRBJ2-1	TGTGCCAGCAGTCCTGGGACAGGGGGCTACAATGAGCAGTTCTTC	CASSPGTGGYNEQFF
NA	TRBV19	NA	TRBJ2-7	TGTGCCAGCAGGAAACAGGGTTTTGGCTCCTACGAGCAGTACTTC	CASRKQGFGSYEQYF
NA	TRBV9	NA	TRBJ1-2	TGTGCCAGCAGCGAACCAACTAGTTATGGCTACACCTTC	CASSEPTSYGYTF
NA	TRBV27	once	TRBJ1-5	TGTGCCAGCAGTCCCCTAGTCCTAGGGGACCAGCCCCAGCATTTT	CASSPLVLGDQPQHF
TRBD2	TRBV5-6	NA	TRBJ2-5	TGTGCCAGCAGCAACGGAGCGGCTAGCGGCAAAGAGACCCAGTACTTC	CASSNGAASGKETQYF
TRBD2	TRBV6-1	NA	TRBJ2-1	TGTGCCAGCAGTGCAAGCGGGAGGCTCTACAATGAGCAGTTCTTC	CASSASGRLYNEQFF
TRBD1	TRBV5-1	NA	TRBJ2-7	TGCGCCAGCAGCTTGTGGGACAGGGGGGACGAGCAGTACTTC	CASSLWDRGDEQYF
NA	TRBV9	NA	TRBJ2-2	TGTGCCAGCAGCGTAGACAGACAGAACACCGGGGAGCTGTTTTTT	CASSVDRQNTGELFF
TRBD1	TRBV7-9	NA	TRBJ2-7	TGTGCCAGCAGCCACCCCGTCGGACAGGGGGCTTACGAGCAGTACTTC	CASSHPVGQGAYEQYF
NA	TRBV30	few	TRBJ2-2	TGTGCCTGGAGGTTCGGACTGAAGGGCGGGGAGCTGTTTTTT	CAWRFGLKGGELFF
NA	TRBV4-1	NA	TRBJ2-5	TGCGCCAGCAGCCAAGATATACCGACACTGGGGACCCAGTACTTC	CASSQDIPTLGTQYF
TRBD1	TRBV6-5	once	TRBJ2-7	TGTGCCAGCAGCTGGGACAGGGCTTACGAGCAGTACTTC	CASSWDRAYEQYF
NA	TRBV7-8	NA	TRBJ2-7	TGTGCCAGCACCCCTCTTAGGGGGTTGAGCTCCTACGAGCAGTACTTC	CASTPLRGLSSYEQYF
NA	TRBV10-3	NA	TRBJ2-1	TGTGCCATCAGTGAGTCGAGGAGGGACCGTCAATATGAGCAGTTCTTC	CAISESRRDRQYEQFF
TRBD2	TRBV19	NA	TRBJ2-1	TGTGCCACTAAGCTAGCGGGAGGTTCTCCCAGGAATGAGCAGTTCTTC	CATKLAGGSPRNEQFF
NA	TRBV27	NA	TRBJ2-1	TGTGCCAGCAGTTGGGACTTGAGCTCCTACAATGAGCAGTTCTTC	CASSWDLSSYNEQFF
NA	TRBV9	NA	TRBJ2-1	TGTGCCAGCAGCGTAGAGGGCCTTGGAAATGAGCAGTTCTTC	CASSVEGLGNEQFF
NA	TRBV7-9	NA	TRBJ1-5	TGTGCCAGCAGCTTGGGAGGGATAAATCAGCCCCAGCATTTT	CASSLGGINQPQHF
NA	TRBV19	NA	TRBJ1-1	TGTGCCAGTAGTAAGGGGTGGGAACGTAGGGGCGCCGGGGACACTGAAGCTTTCTTT	CASSKGWERRGAGDTEAFF
NA	TRBV7-9	once	TRBJ1-3	TGTGCCAGCAGCGACCGGACGGCCAGCTCTGGAAACACCATATATTTT	CASSDRTASSGNTIYF
NA	TRBV4-3	once	TRBJ2-2	TGCGCCAGCAGCCCAAGAGGCCCCCGGTCCCACACCGGGGAGCTGTTTTTT	CASSPRGPRSHTGELFF
NA	TRBV7-9	NA	TRBJ1-3	TGTGCCAGCAGCTTAGCAAGGACTGGAAACACCATATATTTT	CASSLARTGNTIYF
NA	TRBV19	NA	TRBJ2-7	TGTGCCAGTAGTGTTGGTTTCACCTACGAGCAGTACTTC	CASSVGFTYEQYF
NA	TRBV5-4	NA	TRBJ2-7	TGTGCCAGCAGCTCAAGAGACAACTACGAGCAGTACTTC	CASSSRDNYEQYF
NA	TRBV6-5	NA	TRBJ1-5	TGTGCCAGCAGTGTACGGGACAGCAATCAGCCCCAGCATTTT	CASSVRDSNQPQHF
NA	TRBV4-1	NA	TRBJ1-5	TGCGCCAGCAGCCAAGTCTGGGGATCTTACTCAGAAAGCAATCAGCCCCAGCATTTT	CASSQVWGSYSESNQPQHF
TRBD1	TRBV7-2	NA	TRBJ1-1	TGTGCCAGCAGCTTCGGATGGACAGGGGGCGTAGGGGCTTTCTTT	CASSFGWTGGVGAFF
NA	TRBV9	NA	TRBJ1-5	TGTGCCAGCAGCGTAGGAGGGGGAAGTAGGCCCCAGCATTTT	CASSVGGGSRPQHF
TRBD1	TRBV5-6	NA	TRBJ2-5	TGTGCCAGCAGTCAGGGGGCGGCCCGGGAGACCCAGTACTTC	CASSQGAARETQYF
TRBD1	TRBV5-1	NA	TRBJ1-1	TGCGCCAGCACAAAAAACAGGGGACGGGAACGTGGGGCTTTCTTT	CASTKNRGRERGAFF
NA	TRBV28	NA	TRBJ2-7	TGTGCCAGCAATACCAGGGACACCCAATACGAGCAGTACTTC	CASNTRDTQYEQYF
TRBD2	TRBV11-2	NA	TRBJ2-3	TGTGCCAGTTGTGACTCCGGACTAGCGGGAGCACCCACAGATACGCAGTATTTT	CASCDSGLAGAPTDTQYF
NA	TRBV19	NA	TRBJ1-2	TGTGCCAGTAATCCCGGGACGCTCTATGGCTACACCTTC	CASNPGTLYGYTF